The T cell receptor (beta chain) described here comes from a study of T cell responses to AZD1222 COVID-19 vaccine. Overall study context: Pooling covered second doses at about 4 or about 12 weeks. Broader study findings: Across spike, vaccine-associated CD4 TCRs were found, dominant at 160-218 and 743-854.

On this clone: Its antigen is undetermined.

Germline CDR1 and CDR2: MNHEY and SMNVEV (reference sequence). This CDR3 is built from 14 residues. V lost 2 bases, J lost 2 bases, and 2 bases stayed unmatched. Clones were sequenced by immunoSEQ multiplex PCR, and TCRdb holds only the in-frame ones, with some missing. The sample has around 50,000 clones, around 84% seen once. This clonotype originated in an adult in good health. This specimen consisted of peripheral blood, obtained on day 0 of AZD1222 vaccination. The chain joins TRBV27 to TRBJ2-7; 8 nucleotides agree with TRBD1. CDR3 amino acids: CASSLDRGPYEQYF. DNA of the CDR3: TGTGCCAGCAGTTTAGACAGGGGTCCCTACGAGCAGTACTTC.